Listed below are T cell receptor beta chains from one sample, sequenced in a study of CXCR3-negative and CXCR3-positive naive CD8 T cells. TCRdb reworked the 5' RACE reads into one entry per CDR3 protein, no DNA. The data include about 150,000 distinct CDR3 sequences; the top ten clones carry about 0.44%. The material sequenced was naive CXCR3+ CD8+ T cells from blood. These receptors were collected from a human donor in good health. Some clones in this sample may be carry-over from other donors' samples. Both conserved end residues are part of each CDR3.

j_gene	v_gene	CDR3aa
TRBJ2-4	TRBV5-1	CASSLAGTGWYF
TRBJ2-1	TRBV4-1	CASSQVHYGGDEQFF
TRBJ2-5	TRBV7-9	CASSLRTSGDQETQYF
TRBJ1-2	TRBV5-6	CASSLGQGLLFGYTF
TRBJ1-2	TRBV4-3	CASSQGRLGYTF
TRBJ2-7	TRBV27	CASSFRLAGYEQYF
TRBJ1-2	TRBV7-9	CASSLAWKGPDYGYTF
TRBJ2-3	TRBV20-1	CSARRWDGGSSDTQYF
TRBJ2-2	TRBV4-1	CASSQVGRELFF
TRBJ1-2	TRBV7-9	CASSLPAGRYGYTF
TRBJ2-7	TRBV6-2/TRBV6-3	CASSYGLAAFSYEQYF
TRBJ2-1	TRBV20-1	CSAREEGVGEQFF
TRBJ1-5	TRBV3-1	CASSQGRYQPQHF
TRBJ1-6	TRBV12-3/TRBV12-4	CASSPRTDSPLHF
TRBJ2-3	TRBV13	CASSSGYGGGTDTQYF
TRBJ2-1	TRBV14	CASSPLAGVNEQFF
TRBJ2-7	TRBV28	CASSLLRVHEQHF
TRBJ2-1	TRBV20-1	CSARLAGDSYNEQFF
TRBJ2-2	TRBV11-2	CASSLAKTGELFF
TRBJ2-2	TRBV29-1	CSVRRETDTGELFF
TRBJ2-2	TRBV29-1	CSVEVQWGKGTGELFF
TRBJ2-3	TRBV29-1	CSVVWGRVTDTQYF
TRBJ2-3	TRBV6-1	CASTVTGSSTDTQYF
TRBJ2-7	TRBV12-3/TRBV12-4	CASSPGAGVEQYF
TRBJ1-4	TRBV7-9	CASSFGTGGLNEKLFF
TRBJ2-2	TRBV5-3	CARSLRASGGENPGELFF
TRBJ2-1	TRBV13	CASSLGRDRVFGEQFF
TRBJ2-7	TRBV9	CASSVGGAPTYEQYF
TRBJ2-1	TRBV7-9	CASSPVNEQFF
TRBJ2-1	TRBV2	CASSERGLGTYNEQFF
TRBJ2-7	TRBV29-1	CSGGTQGYEQYF
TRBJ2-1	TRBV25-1	CASSGDFTGGEQFF
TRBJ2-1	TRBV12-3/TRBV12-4	CASSFGDYNEQFF
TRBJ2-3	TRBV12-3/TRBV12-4	CASSLLAGGPDTQYF
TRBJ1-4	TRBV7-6	CASSSPGEGRANEKLFF
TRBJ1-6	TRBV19	CASQWGERAYNSPLHF
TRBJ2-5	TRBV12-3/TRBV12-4	CASSSPFSGTASSYQETQYF
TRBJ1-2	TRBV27	CASSLYPGENYGYTF
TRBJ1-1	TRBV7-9	CASSSSGTGDGDTEAFF
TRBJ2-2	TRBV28	CASSFPGRENTGELFF
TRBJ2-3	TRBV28	CASSLHETGADTQYF
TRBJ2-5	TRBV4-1	CASSLPTDQETQYF
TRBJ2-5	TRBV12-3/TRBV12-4	CASSFRETQYF
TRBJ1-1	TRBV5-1	CASSLGAYQEAFF
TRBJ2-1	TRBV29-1	CSGMDGDNEQFF
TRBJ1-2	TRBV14	CASSQGETGSYGYTF
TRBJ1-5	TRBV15	CATSIRTGDHQPQHF
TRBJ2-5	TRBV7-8	CASSEGLAVWETQYF
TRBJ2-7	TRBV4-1	CASSQVPRTSGKSYEQYF
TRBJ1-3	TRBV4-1	CASSQDPPSGNTIYF
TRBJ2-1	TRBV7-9	CASSARGNEQFF
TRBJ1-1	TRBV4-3	CASSQVQGAEAFF
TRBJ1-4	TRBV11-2	CASSTKAGTANEKLFF
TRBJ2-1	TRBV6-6	CASSFLGGGSAYNEQFF
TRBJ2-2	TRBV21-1	CASSNRRVGTGELFF
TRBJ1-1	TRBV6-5	CASSYGQARDTEAFF
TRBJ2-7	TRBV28	CASSFPAGGEQYF